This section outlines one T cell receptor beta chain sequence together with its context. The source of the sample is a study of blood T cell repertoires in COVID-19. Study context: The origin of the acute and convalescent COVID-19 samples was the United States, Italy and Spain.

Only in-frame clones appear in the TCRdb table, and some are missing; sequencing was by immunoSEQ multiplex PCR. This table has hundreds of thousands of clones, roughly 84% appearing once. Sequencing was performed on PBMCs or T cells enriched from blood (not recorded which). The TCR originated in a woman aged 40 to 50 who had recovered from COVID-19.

The CDR3 loop is CASSFYRADTEAFF. The DNA of the CDR3 is TGTGCCAGCAGCTTTTACAGGGCGGACACTGAAGCTTTCTTT. The V call is TRBV7-2, the J call TRBJ1-1; the D gene is possibly TRBD1 (6 bases). In germline, CDR1 is SGHTA, CDR2 FQGNSA. The CDR3 extends over 14 amino acids. The germline V and J ends were trimmed by 3 bases and 3 bases, with 11 bases remaining between them. Full variable domain (missing parts from reference TRBV7-2 and TRBJ1-1): GAGVSQSPSNKVTEKGKDVELRCDPISGHTALYWYRQSLGQGLEFLIYFQGNSAPDKSGLPSDRFSAERTGGSVSTLTIQRTQQEDSAVYLCASSFYRADTEAFFGQGTRLTVV.